Each of the 9 T cell receptor beta chains below was sequenced from the same sample in a study of T cell repertoires in cytomegalovirus infection. TCRdb re-analysed the reads in MiXCR, keeping a single row per CDR3 protein. The table includes about a million distinct CDR3 sequences, approximately 30% detected once. Which antigens these TCRs recognize remains unknown. Material: cultured CD8+ T cells from PBMCs, obtained from culture after CMV antigen stimulation. These receptors all stem from a human donor in good health (CMV status not recorded). Some clones in this sample may be carry-over from other donors' samples.

The chain combines TRBV2 with TRBJ2-3, with TRBD2 identical over 10 bases. CDR3 size: 16 residues. CDR1 is SNHLY, CDR2 FYNNEI, per germline. J gave up 3 bases and V 6 bases, and 9 bases lay outside the gene matches. The CDR3 region has the DNA TGTGCCAGCAGCGATCTTTCTAGCGGGGGAACAGATACGCAGTATTTT. Protein product: CASSDLSSGGTDTQYF.

This clonotype was recorded a few times. The V call is TRBV19, the J call TRBJ1-1; D may be TRBD1 (5 bases). Germline V gene sequence: CDR1 LNHDA, CDR2 SQIVND (reference sequence). The CDR3 spans 12 residues. Trimming shortened V by 4 bases and J by 7 bases, and 10 bases separated the two germline ends. The CDR3 nucleotides read TGTGCCAGTAGTACCTGGACACTTGAAGCTTTCTTT. Translating gives CASSTWTLEAFF.

This clonotype was detected only a few times. V gene TRBV9 combines with J gene TRBJ2-1, with a tentative D call TRBD2 (7 bases). Trimming left V 0 bases short and J 5 bases short, with 15 bases between. The CDR3 spans 16 residues. Germline CDR1 is SGDLS and CDR2 is YYNGEE. As DNA, the CDR3 is TGTGCCAGCAGCGTAGAAGTGGGGGGGCCTCACAATGAGCAGTTCTTC. Residues: CASSVEVGGPHNEQFF.

The CDR3 region is CASSVTAGEYEQYF. In nucleotides, the CDR3 is TGCGCCAGCAGTGTCACAGCGGGAGAGTACGAGCAGTACTTC. The chain employs TRBV10-1 and TRBJ2-7; TRBD2 aligns across 8 bases. The CDR3 covers 14 residues. With 4 bases clipped from V and 4 bases from J, the junction kept 6 bases outside the gene matches. Per the germline V gene, CDR1 is WNHNN and CDR2 is SYGVQD (reference sequence).

This sequence joins TRBV19 and TRBJ1-1; no definite D call. This CDR3 spans 14 amino acids. Between the trimmed V and J ends, which lost 2 bases and 8 bases, there was a span of 15 bases. Per the germline V gene, CDR1 is LNHDA and CDR2 is SQIVND (reference sequence). CDR3 protein: CASSINPYLVEAFF. Written as DNA, the CDR3 is TGTGCCAGTAGTATAAACCCATACCTCGTGGAAGCTTTCTTT.

The rearrangement uses TRBV20-1 and TRBJ2-7; 7 bases match TRBD2. The CDR3 runs 17 residues. Germline lookup yields CDR1 DFQATT and CDR2 SNEGSKA (reference sequence). J was trimmed by 5 bases and V by 3 bases; bases with no gene match: 19. In DNA form, the CDR3 reads TGCAGTGCTAGCCGAACGGGAGGACTTTGGGCCATCGACGAGCAGTACGTC. This gives the protein CSASRTGGLWAIDEQYV.

This rearrangement joins TRBV4-3 to TRBJ2-1; D perhaps matches TRBD1 (6 bases). Per the germline V gene, CDR1 is LGHNA and CDR2 is YSLEER. The CDR3 runs to 18 residues. V was shortened by 2 bases and J by 5 bases, with 22 bases between the two germline ends. The CDR3 DNA reads TGCGCCAGCAGCCAAACTAGGCTCCAAACAGGGTTCCACAATGAGCAGTTCTTC. Amino acids: CASSQTRLQTGFHNEQFF.

This clonotype was detected only once. Given a much more abundant clone one base away, this may be a read error. This chain joins TRBV2 and TRBJ2-2; possibly TRBD1 or TRBD2 for D (5 bases each). Germline loops: CDR1 SNHLY, CDR2 FYNNEI. The V gene lost 1 base and the J gene lost 0 bases, with 9 bases spanning the gap. The CDR3 totals 16 residues. The CDR3 here is CASSEGGTTNTGELFF. In nucleotides, the CDR3 is TGTGCCAGCAGTGAAGGGGGGACCACGAACACCGGGGAGCTGTTTTTT.

The sample holds many counts of this clonotype. This CDR3 is CASSFLPGTVGNEQFF. CDR3 in DNA: TGTGCCAGCAGTTTCCTCCCCGGGACAGTAGGAAATGAGCAGTTCTTC. This sequence joins TRBV12-3 or TRBV12-4 and TRBJ2-1; 7 bases map to TRBD1. V was pared by 3 bases and J by 7 bases, with 12 bases of the junction left unmatched. The CDR3 sequence is 16 residues long.